Each of the 30 T cell receptor beta chains below was sequenced from the same sample in a study of T cell responses to AZD1222 COVID-19 vaccine. Here immunoSEQ multiplex PCR was the method, and the copy in TCRdb shows in-frame clones only, minus some. The sample contains around 260,000 clones, roughly 93% of which appear only once. Specimen: peripheral blood, collected on day 0 of AZD1222 vaccination. These receptors all come from an adult in good health.

This chain connects TRBV5-1 to TRBJ1-4; D remains ambiguous. V lost 0 bases to trimming and J lost 6 bases, with 12 bases between them. This CDR3 has 15 residues. Germline-derived CDR1 and CDR2 are SGHRS and YFSETQ. Here the CDR3 reads CASSLVHGRDEKLFF. The CDR3 DNA follows: TGCGCCAGCAGCTTGGTCCACGGACGGGATGAAAAACTGTTTTTT.

The sample holds one count of this clone. This chain connects TRBV10-3 to TRBJ1-2, with D possibly being TRBD1 (5 bases). The CDR3 extends over 12 amino acids. CDR1 is ENHRY and CDR2 is SYGVKD in the germline V gene. The V end was cut by 3 bases, the J end by 4 bases, with 6 bases between. In DNA, the CDR3 is TGTGCCATCAGTGAAGGGACCTATGGCTACACCTTC. Translation gives CAISEGTYGYTF.

The V call is TRBV6-5, the J call TRBJ1-6; D remains ambiguous. Germline V gene data show CDR1 as MNHEY and CDR2 as SVGAGI. This CDR3 spans 15 amino acids. V gave up 4 bases and J gave up 1 base, with 8 bases separating them. The CDR3 sequence is CASSSHSSYNSPLHF. Written as DNA, the CDR3 is TGTGCCAGCAGTTCCCATTCTTCCTATAATTCACCCCTCCACTTT.

The chain has TRBV25-1 and TRBJ1-5; D remains unclear. V was pared by 6 bases and J by 9 bases, with 9 bases between. The germline V gene has CDR1 MGHDK and CDR2 SYGVNS. The CDR3 spans 11 residues. The CDR3 DNA is TGTGCCAGCAGCCGGGGTGGGCCCCAGCATTTT. Its translation: CASSRGGPQHF.

The chain employs TRBV25-1 and TRBJ1-6; perhaps TRBD1 as D (5 bases). The CDR3 loop spans 13 amino acids. Trimming removed 7 bases at V and 6 bases at J, with 10 bases between. Germline CDR1 MGHDK, CDR2 SYGVNS. In DNA, the CDR3 is TGTGCCAGCACCCCGGGGGTTAATTCACCCCTCCACTTT. Translated, it gives CASTPGVNSPLHF.

Note on this clone: The sample has other DNA sequences that encode this CDR3 too. The chain has TRBV19 and TRBJ2-7; D is ambiguous. V was pared by 1 base and J by 3 bases, with 7 bases between. Germline CDR1 and CDR2: LNHDA and SQIVND (reference sequence). The CDR3 runs to 13 residues. The CDR3 region has the DNA TGTGCCAGTAGTATAGGGCCGAGCTACGAGCAGTACTTC. Protein sequence: CASSIGPSYEQYF.

V gene TRBV28 combines with J gene TRBJ1-1; D is ambiguous. The CDR3 sequence is 14 residues long. Germline values: CDR1 MDHEN, CDR2 SYDVKM. V lost 5 bases, J lost 0 bases, and 10 bases lay in between. CDR3 bases: TGTGCCAGCAGTCCGTACCTATTGAACACTGAAGCTTTCTTT. It codes for CASSPYLLNTEAFF.

V usage is TRBV18 and J usage is TRBJ2-3; D may be TRBD2 (5 bases). Trimming shortened V by 3 bases and J by 5 bases, and 15 bases separated the two germline ends. Germline V CDR1 and CDR2: KGHSH, LQKENI. This CDR3 has 15 residues. The CDR3, as DNA: TGTGCCAGCTCACCGGTGGGAGAGGGAGTAGATACGCAGTATTTT. Encoded protein: CASSPVGEGVDTQYF.

V is TRBV2 and J is TRBJ2-3; 12 bases line up with TRBD1. The CDR3 runs to 15 residues. Germline assignment: CDR1 SNHLY and CDR2 FYNNEI. V was pared by 5 bases and J by 6 bases, with 6 bases of the junction left unmatched. The CDR3 protein is CASSRDRGRPDTQYF. The CDR3 nucleotides read TGTGCCAGCAGTCGGGACAGGGGGCGACCCGATACGCAGTATTTT.

This clone was seen once. The rearrangement joins TRBV29-1 to TRBJ2-2; 8 bases map to TRBD1. CDR1 is SQVTM and CDR2 is ANQGSEA in the germline V gene. This CDR3 is built from 13 residues. The V and J ends lost 7 bases and 6 bases, in that order; junction bases with no gene match: 7. The DNA of the CDR3 is TGCAGCGCTGGACAGGGTCTGGCCGGGGAGCTGTTTTTT. Translating gives CSAGQGLAGELFF.

The chain joins TRBV7-3 to TRBJ2-7; TRBD1 matches at 7 bases. The germline V gene has CDR1 SGHTA and CDR2 FQGTGA. The CDR3 has 13 residues. V gave up 1 base and J gave up 6 bases; unmatched junction bases: 3. The DNA for the CDR3 is TGTGCCAGCAGCTTAAAAGGGGGCAGCGAGCAGTACTTC. Translated, it gives CASSLKGGSEQYF.

The V and J genes are TRBV7-2 and TRBJ1-2, with 10 positions matching TRBD1. The junction had 5 bases not matched to a gene; V was cut back by 5 bases and J by 2 bases. Germline V lookup: CDR1 SGHTA, CDR2 FQGNSA. The CDR3 has 15 residues. Here the CDR3 reads CASSNSGQGNYGYTF. CDR3 nucleotides: TGTGCCAGCAGCAACTCGGGACAGGGGAACTATGGCTACACCTTC. Full variable domain (missing parts from reference TRBV7-2 and TRBJ1-2): GAGVSQSPSNKVTEKGKDVELRCDPISGHTALYWYRQSLGQGLEFLIYFQGNSAPDKSGLPSDRFSAERTGGSVSTLTIQRTQQEDSAVYLCASSNSGQGNYGYTFGSGTRLTVV.

The genes are TRBV5-1 and TRBJ2-2, with unresolved D. V was shortened by 0 bases and J by 1 base, with 7 bases between the two germline ends. Germline V gene sequence: CDR1 SGHRS, CDR2 YFSETQ. The CDR3 totals 15 residues. The CDR3 is CASSLGHVNTGELFF. The CDR3 DNA reads as TGCGCCAGCAGCTTGGGACACGTGAACACCGGGGAGCTGTTTTTT.

This chain uses TRBV7-2 with TRBJ2-2, with D possibly being TRBD2 (7 bases). The CDR3 spans 16 residues. V lost 5 bases to trimming and J lost 7 bases, with 20 bases between them. Germline CDR1 SGHTA, CDR2 FQGNSA. DNA of the CDR3: TGTGCCAGCAGCCCGCCTAAGGGGGAGGGAGGCGGGGAGCTGTTTTTT. It is translated as CASSPPKGEGGGELFF.

The chain is built from TRBV9 and TRBJ2-7, with TRBD2 identical over 10 bases. Germline values: CDR1 SGDLS, CDR2 YYNGEE. Germline trimming cut 5 bases from V and 2 bases from J; bases unmatched to any gene: 7. CDR3 length equals 15 residues. The CDR3 spells CASSLSTSGAYEQYF. CDR3 in DNA: TGTGCCAGCAGTCTCAGTACTAGCGGGGCCTACGAGCAGTACTTC.

The chain uses TRBV28 and TRBJ1-1; no firm D call. The V gene lost 4 bases and the J gene lost 8 bases, with 11 bases spanning the gap. The CDR3 is made up of 12 amino acids. Germline lookup yields CDR1 MDHEN and CDR2 SYDVKM. This CDR3 reads CASSSLTEEAFF. CDR3 bases: TGTGCCAGCAGTTCCCTAACCGAAGAAGCTTTCTTT.

The chain uses TRBV3-1 (or the pseudogene TRBV3-2) and TRBJ2-2; TRBD2 agrees at 8 bases. The germline CDR1 and CDR2 sequences are LGHDT and YNNKEL (reference sequence). Trimming at V came to 4 bases and at J to 4 bases, leaving 8 bases not matched to a gene. The CDR3 has 16 residues. The CDR3 loop is CASSRGVGRATGELFF. CDR3 bases: TGTGCCAGCAGCCGCGGGGTCGGGAGGGCCACCGGGGAGCTGTTTTTT.

Only one count was recorded for this clone. The genes are TRBV27 and TRBJ2-7; TRBD1 might be the D (6 bases). CDR3 length: 14 residues. CDR1 MNHEY and CDR2 SMNVEV come from the germline V gene (reference sequence). The V and J ends lost 6 bases and 2 bases respectively, with 14 bases between them. The CDR3 DNA sequence: TGTGCCAGCAGCTGGACAGTCGCGGCCTACGAGCAGTACTTC. It yields the protein CASSWTVAAYEQYF.

This clone is a singleton in its sample. In DNA, the CDR3 is TGTGCCAGCCAGGACAGACTGAACACTGAAGCTTTCTTT. Translated: CASQDRLNTEAFF. The rearrangement joins TRBV2 to TRBJ1-1, with D tentatively TRBD1 (6 bases). Trimming left V 8 bases short and J 0 bases short, with 10 bases between. The V gene's germline CDR1 is SNHLY and CDR2 FYNNEI. This CDR3 comprises 13 residues.

The chain recombines TRBV7-8 with TRBJ2-3; D gene ambiguous. This CDR3 comprises 15 residues. V shed 0 bases and J shed 0 bases, with 7 bases lying between them. CDR1 is SGHVS, CDR2 FQNEAQ, per germline. The CDR3 region is CASSLAVISTDTQYF. In DNA form, the CDR3 reads TGTGCCAGCAGCTTAGCAGTCATCAGCACAGATACGCAGTATTTT.

This clone was observed a single time. The chain carries TRBV9 and TRBJ2-7, with 7 bases fitting TRBD1. Germline V lookup: CDR1 SGDLS, CDR2 YYNGEE. The CDR3 length is 13 residues. After removal of 5 bases from V and 5 bases from J, the junction contained 7 bases not matched to a gene. CDR3 DNA: TGTGCCAGCAGTTTCGAGGGGGCCGACGAGCAGTACTTC. Translated, it gives CASSFEGADEQYF.

V gene TRBV18 combines with J gene TRBJ2-5, with 9 bases matching TRBD1. Germline-derived CDR1 and CDR2 are KGHSH and LQKENI. Trimming removed 4 bases from V and 7 bases from J; junction bases left unmatched: 7. This CDR3 has 14 amino acids. The CDR3 DNA is TGTGCCAGCTCACTCCGGACAGGGGAGGGGACCCAGTACTTC. Protein product: CASSLRTGEGTQYF.

This rearrangement joins TRBV20-1 to TRBJ2-1; perhaps TRBD2 as D (6 bases). Germline V gene lookup returns CDR1 DFQATT and CDR2 SNEGSKA (reference sequence). Trimming took 8 bases from V and 9 from J, leaving 11 bases between them. There are 10 residues in the CDR3. Here the CDR3 DNA reads TGCAGTCTTCGGGAGTTTGAGCAGTTCTTC. Its translation is CSLREFEQFF.

The chain employs TRBV30 and TRBJ1-5; a weak D match, TRBD1 (6 bases). Trimming pared 3 bases from V and 5 bases from J, leaving 11 bases between. Germline V gene sequence: CDR1 GTSNPN, CDR2 SVGIG (reference sequence). CDR3 length equals 13 residues. CDR3 region: CAWRGQGDQPQHF. CDR3 nucleotides: TGTGCCTGGAGGGGACAAGGGGATCAGCCCCAGCATTTT.

This rearrangement joins TRBV5-1 to TRBJ1-1; tentative D call: TRBD1 (5 bases). The CDR3 has 15 residues. V lost 2 bases, J lost 4 bases, and 15 bases lay in between. CDR1 is SGHRS, CDR2 YFSETQ, per germline. The CDR3: CASSFLRGIGTEAFF. The CDR3 coding sequence is TGCGCCAGCAGCTTCCTCCGGGGGATCGGCACTGAAGCTTTCTTT.

This chain joins TRBV7-3 and TRBJ2-3; 13 nucleotides agree with TRBD2. Trimming cost V 5 bases and J 4 bases; bases outside gene matches: 6. This CDR3 contains 16 residues. Germline loops: CDR1 SGHTA, CDR2 FQGTGA. CDR3 loop: CASSPGLAGVADTQYF. The CDR3 nucleotides read TGTGCCAGCAGCCCAGGACTAGCGGGGGTGGCAGATACGCAGTATTTT.

This clone was found once. Other nucleotide sequences from this sample produce the same CDR3. This sequence joins TRBV2 and TRBJ2-5; weak D call: TRBD2 (6 bases). Germline V gene sequence: CDR1 SNHLY, CDR2 FYNNEI. The CDR3 contains 10 residues. V was trimmed by 8 bases and J by 5 bases, leaving 6 bases between them. The CDR3 region has the DNA TGTGCCAGCGGGAGGGAGACCCAGTACTTC. This sequence encodes CASGRETQYF. Supplemented by reference TRBV2 and TRBJ2-5, the full variable domain reads EPEVTQTPSHQVTQMGQEVILRCVPISNHLYFYWYRQILGQKVEFLVSFYNNEISEKSEIFDDQFSVERPDGSNFTLKIRSTKLEDSAMYFCASGRETQYFGPGTRLLVL.

The CDR3 reads CASRSRPGASGQETQYF. The CDR3 nucleotides are TGTGCCAGCCGCTCTCGCCCCGGGGCTAGCGGTCAAGAGACCCAGTACTTC. The rearrangement uses TRBV21-1 and TRBJ2-5; the D call of TRBD2 is as the table states it, not checked on the DNA. TRBV21-1 is a pseudogene. The CDR3 runs to 17 residues.

This chain joins TRBV27 and TRBJ1-2; D unclear. Per the germline V gene, CDR1 is MNHEY and CDR2 is SMNVEV (reference sequence). Trimming cost V 5 bases and J 2 bases, with 12 bases left between them. The CDR3 has 14 amino acids. Written as DNA, the CDR3 is TGTGCCAGCAGTCCCGGCGGACTAAACTATGGCTACACCTTC. It specifies CASSPGGLNYGYTF.

V and J are TRBV3-1 (or the pseudogene TRBV3-2) and TRBJ1-5; a weak D match, TRBD1 (5 bases). V was cut by 6 bases and J by 9 bases, with 18 bases left in between. The germline V gene encodes CDR1 LGHDT and CDR2 YNNKEL (reference sequence). This CDR3 spans 14 amino acids. The CDR3 reads CASSLDGIQGPQHF. The CDR3 DNA sequence: TGTGCCAGCAGTCTGGACGGGATTCAGGGGCCCCAGCATTTT.